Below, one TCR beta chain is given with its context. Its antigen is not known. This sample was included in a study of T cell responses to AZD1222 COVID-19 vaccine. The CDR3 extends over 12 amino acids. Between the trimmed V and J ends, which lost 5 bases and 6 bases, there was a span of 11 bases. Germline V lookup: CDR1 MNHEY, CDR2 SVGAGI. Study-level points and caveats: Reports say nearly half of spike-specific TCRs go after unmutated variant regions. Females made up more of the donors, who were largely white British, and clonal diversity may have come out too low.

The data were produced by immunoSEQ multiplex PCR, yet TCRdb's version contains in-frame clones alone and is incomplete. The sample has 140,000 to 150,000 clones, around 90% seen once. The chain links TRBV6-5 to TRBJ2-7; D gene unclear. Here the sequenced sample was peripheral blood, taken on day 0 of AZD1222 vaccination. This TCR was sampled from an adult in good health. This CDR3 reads CASSRDTTEQYF. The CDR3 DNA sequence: TGTGCCAGCAGTCGTGACACTACCGAGCAGTACTTC.